The clone carrying this TCR beta chain was counted a few times. Its antigen is as yet unknown. This entry belongs to a study of T cell repertoires in cytomegalovirus infection. TCRdb recomputed calls from the reads with MiXCR, one row per CDR3 protein. The sample lists about 150,000 distinct CDR3 sequences, 30% to 40% occurring once. J gave up 5 bases and V 5 bases, and 12 bases lay outside the gene matches. From germline, CDR1 is SGHVS and CDR2 FNYEAQ. The CDR3 is 16 amino acids. The input for sequencing was CD8+ T cells from cultured PBMCs, taken from culture after CMV antigen stimulation. The chain employs TRBV7-6 and TRBJ2-7; 10 nucleotides align to TRBD1. The receptor comes from a human donor in good health (CMV status not recorded). Some clones in this sample may be carry-over from other donors' samples. The CDR3: CASSRDPGQGPHEQYF. As DNA, the CDR3 is TGTGCCAGCAGCCGTGATCCGGGACAGGGGCCCCACGAGCAGTACTTC.